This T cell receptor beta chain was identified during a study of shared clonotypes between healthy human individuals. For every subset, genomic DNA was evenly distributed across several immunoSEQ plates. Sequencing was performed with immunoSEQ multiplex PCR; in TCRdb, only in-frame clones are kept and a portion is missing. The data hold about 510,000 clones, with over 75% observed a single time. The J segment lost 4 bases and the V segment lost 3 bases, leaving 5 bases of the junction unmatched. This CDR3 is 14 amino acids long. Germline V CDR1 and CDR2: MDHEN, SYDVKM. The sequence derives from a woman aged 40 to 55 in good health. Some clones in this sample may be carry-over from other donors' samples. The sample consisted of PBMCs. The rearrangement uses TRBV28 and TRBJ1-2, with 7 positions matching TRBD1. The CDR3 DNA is TGTGCCAGCAGTTTCCGCCAGGGGGTCTATGGCTACACCTTC. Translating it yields CASSFRQGVYGYTF.